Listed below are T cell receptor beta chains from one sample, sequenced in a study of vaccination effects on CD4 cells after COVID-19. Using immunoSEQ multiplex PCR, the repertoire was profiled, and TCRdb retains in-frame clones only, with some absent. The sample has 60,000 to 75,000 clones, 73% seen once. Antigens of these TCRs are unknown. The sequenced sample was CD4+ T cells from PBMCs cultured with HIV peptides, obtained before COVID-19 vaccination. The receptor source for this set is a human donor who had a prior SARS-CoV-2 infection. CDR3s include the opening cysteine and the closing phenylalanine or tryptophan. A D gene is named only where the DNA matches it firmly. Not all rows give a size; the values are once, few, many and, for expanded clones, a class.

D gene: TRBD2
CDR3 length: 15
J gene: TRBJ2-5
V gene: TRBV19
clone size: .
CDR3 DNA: TGTGCCACCCGGGGGGGTCTCCACGACGGAGAGACCCAGTACTTC
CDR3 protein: CATRGGLHDGETQYF

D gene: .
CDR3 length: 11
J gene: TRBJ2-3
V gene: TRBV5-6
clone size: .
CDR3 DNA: TGTGCCAGCAGCCTTACAGATACGCAGTATTTT
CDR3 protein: CASSLTDTQYF

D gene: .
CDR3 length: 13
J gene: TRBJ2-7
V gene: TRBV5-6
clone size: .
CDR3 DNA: TGTGCCAGCAGCTTGTGGGGGGTCTACGAGCAGTACTTC
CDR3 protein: CASSLWGVYEQYF

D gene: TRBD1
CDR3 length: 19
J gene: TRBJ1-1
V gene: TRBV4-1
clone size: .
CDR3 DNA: TGCGCCAGCAGCCAAGAAGGAGGTGGAAGATCTGACAGGGCCCCTGAAGCTTTCTTT
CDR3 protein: CASSQEGGGRSDRAPEAFF

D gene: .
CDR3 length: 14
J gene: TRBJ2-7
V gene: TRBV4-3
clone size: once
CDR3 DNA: TGCGCCAGCAGCCAAGCAGGTAACTCCCGCGAGCAGTACTTC
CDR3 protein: CASSQAGNSREQYF

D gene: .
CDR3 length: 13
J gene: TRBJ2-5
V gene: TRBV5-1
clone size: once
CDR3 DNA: TGCGCCAGCAGCTTGCGGGTGCAAGAGACCCAGTACTTC
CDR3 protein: CASSLRVQETQYF

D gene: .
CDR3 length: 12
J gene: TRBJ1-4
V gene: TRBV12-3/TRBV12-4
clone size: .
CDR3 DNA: TGTGCCAGCAGTTTACTGGATGAAAAACTGTTTTTT
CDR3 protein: CASSLLDEKLFF

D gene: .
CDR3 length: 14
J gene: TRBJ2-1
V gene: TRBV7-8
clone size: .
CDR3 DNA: TGTGCCAGCAGCTTAGTGGGCAGTCACAATGAGCAGTTCTTC
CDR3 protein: CASSLVGSHNEQFF

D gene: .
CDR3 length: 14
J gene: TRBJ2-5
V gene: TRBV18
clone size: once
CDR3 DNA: TGTGCCAGCTCACCTTCGGGGGCGGGAGAGACCCAGTACTTC
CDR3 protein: CASSPSGAGETQYF

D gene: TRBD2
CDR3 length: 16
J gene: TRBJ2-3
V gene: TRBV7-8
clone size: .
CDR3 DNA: TGTGCCAGCAGCCCAAGAGGGCGGGGGAACGCAGATACGCAGTATTTT
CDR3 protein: CASSPRGRGNADTQYF

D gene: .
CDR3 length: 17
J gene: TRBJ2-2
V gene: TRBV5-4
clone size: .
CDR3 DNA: TGTGCCAGCAGCTTGGGCCCAGGGTATGAGGGCACCGGGGAGCTGTTTTTT
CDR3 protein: CASSLGPGYEGTGELFF

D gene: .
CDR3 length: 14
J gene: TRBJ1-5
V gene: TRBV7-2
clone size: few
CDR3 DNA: TGTGCCAGCAGGCCGACCCAGGTCAATCAGCCCCAGCATTTT
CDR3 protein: CASRPTQVNQPQHF

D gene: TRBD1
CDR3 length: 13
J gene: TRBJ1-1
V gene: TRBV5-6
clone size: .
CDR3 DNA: TGTGCCAGCAGCCGAGACAGGGTCTCTGAAGCTTTCTTT
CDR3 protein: CASSRDRVSEAFF

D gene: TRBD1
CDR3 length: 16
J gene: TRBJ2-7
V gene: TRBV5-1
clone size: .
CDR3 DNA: TGCGCCAGCAGCCCCAGGACAGGCCAGGGGTCCTACGAGCAGTACTTC
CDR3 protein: CASSPRTGQGSYEQYF

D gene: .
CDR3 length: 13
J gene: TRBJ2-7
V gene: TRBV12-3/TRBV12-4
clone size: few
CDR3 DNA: TGTGCCAGCAGGATAGCGGCCTCCTACGAGCAGTACTTC
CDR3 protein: CASRIAASYEQYF

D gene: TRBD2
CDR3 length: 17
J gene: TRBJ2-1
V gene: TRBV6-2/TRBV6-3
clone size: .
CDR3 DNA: TGTGCCAGCAGCCAAGACCATAGCGGGGGGGCCTACAATGAGCAGTTCTTC
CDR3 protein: CASSQDHSGGAYNEQFF

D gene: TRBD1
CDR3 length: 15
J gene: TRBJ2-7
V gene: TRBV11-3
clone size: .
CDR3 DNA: TGTGCCAGCAGCTTAGATCCCCAGGGGGCTTACGAGCAGTACTTC
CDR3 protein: CASSLDPQGAYEQYF

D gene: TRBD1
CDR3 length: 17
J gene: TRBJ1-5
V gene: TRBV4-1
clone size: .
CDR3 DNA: TGCGCCAGCAGCCAAGTAAAATTGCTCAGGGGGGATCAGCCCCAGCATTTT
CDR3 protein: CASSQVKLLRGDQPQHF

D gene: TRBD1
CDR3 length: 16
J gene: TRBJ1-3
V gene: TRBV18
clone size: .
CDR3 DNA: TGTGCCAGCTCCCGAGGACAGGGGCCCTCTGGAAACACCATATATTTT
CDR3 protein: CASSRGQGPSGNTIYF

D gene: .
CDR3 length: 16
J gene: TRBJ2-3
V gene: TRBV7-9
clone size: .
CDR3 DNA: TGTGCCAGCAGCTTTGAGGGGGCGGGGTTCACAGATACGCAGTATTTT
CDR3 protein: CASSFEGAGFTDTQYF

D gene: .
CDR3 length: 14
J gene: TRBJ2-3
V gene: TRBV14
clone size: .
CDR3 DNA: TGTGCCAGCAGCCTGCTAGCCTACACAGATACGCAGTATTTT
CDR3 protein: CASSLLAYTDTQYF

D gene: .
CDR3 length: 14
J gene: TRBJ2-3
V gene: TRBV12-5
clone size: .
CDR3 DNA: TGTGCTAGTGGTCCCCTTTTAACCACAGATACGCAGTATTTT
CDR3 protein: CASGPLLTTDTQYF

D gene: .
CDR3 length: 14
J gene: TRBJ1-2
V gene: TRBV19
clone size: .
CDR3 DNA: TGTGCCAGTAGTATCCCAGGCCTGAACTATGGCTACACCTTC
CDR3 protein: CASSIPGLNYGYTF

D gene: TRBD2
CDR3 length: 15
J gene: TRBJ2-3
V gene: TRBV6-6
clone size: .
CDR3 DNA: TGTGCCAGCAGTGGGGCGGGGGGCCACACAGATACGCAGTATTTT
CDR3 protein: CASSGAGGHTDTQYF

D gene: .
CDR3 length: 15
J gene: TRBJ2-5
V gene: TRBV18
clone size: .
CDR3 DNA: TGTGCCAGCTCACCACCGTCCGCGGGGAGCGAGACCCAGTACTTC
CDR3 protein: CASSPPSAGSETQYF

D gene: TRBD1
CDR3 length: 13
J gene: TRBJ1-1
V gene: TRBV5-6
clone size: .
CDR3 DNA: TGTGCCAGCAGCTTGGTCAGGGGGCGTGAAGCTTTCTTT
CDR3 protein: CASSLVRGREAFF

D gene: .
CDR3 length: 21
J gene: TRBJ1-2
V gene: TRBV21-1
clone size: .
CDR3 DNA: TGTGCCAGCACCCCCCCGGGCCCACAGCCGTATGAGACCGATGCTAACTATGGCTACACCTTC
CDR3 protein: CASTPPGPQPYETDANYGYTF

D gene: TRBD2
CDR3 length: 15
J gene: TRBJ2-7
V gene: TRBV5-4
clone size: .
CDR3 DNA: TGTGCCAGCAGCTTTCGGGGCGGGAGTACGAGTGAGCAGTACTTC
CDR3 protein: CASSFRGGSTSEQYF